Reported below is one T cell receptor (beta chain). Its antigen remains unidentified. One base away lies a much larger clone, so this may be a sequencing read error. The source of the sample is a study of T cell repertoires in cytomegalovirus infection. Study findings and constraints: HLA-C-restricted, CMV-specific TCR beta clonotypes were dominant ex vivo.

Germline V gives CDR1 DFQATT, CDR2 SNEGSKA (reference sequence). CDR3 size: 14 residues. From the reads, TCRdb called clonotypes with MiXCR, one entry per CDR3 protein. The data contain more than 85,000 distinct CDR3 sequences, approximately 15% of them singletons. The clonotype was recovered from a human donor in good health (CMV status not recorded). Some clones in this sample may be carry-over from other donors' samples. Sequenced: PBMCs. The V gene is TRBV20-1, the J gene TRBJ1-5; 8 bases match TRBD1. The CDR3 spells CSASFGQGYQPLHF. CDR3 nucleotide sequence: TGCAGTGCTAGTTTCGGACAGGGATATCAGCCCCTGCATTTT.